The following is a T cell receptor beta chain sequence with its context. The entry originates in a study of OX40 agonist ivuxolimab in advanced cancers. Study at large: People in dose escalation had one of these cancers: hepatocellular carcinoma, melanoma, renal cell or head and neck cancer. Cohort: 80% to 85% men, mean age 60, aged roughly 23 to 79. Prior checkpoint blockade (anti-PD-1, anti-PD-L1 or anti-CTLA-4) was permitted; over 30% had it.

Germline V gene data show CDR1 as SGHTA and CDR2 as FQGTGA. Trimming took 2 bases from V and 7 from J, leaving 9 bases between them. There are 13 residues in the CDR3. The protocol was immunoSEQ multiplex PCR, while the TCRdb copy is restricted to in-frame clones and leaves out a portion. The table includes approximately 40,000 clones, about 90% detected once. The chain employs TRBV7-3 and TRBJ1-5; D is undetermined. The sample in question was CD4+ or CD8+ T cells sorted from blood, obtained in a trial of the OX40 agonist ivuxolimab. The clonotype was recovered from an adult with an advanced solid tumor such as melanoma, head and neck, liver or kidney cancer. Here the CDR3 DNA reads TGTGCCAGCAGCTTATATCTGGGGCAGCCCCAGCATTTT. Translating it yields CASSLYLGQPQHF.